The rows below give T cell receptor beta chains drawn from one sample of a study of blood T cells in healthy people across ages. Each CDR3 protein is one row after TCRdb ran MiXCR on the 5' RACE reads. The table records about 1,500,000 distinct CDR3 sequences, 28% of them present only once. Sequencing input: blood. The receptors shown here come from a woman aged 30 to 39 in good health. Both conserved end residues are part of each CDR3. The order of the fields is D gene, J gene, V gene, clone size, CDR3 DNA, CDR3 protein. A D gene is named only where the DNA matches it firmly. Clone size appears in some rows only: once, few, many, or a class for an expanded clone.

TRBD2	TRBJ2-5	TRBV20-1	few	TGCAGTGCTAGAGATCTCCTAGCGGGAGGAGAGACCCAGTACTTC	CSARDLLAGGETQYF
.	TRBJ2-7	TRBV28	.	TGTGCCAGCAGTCCTAGATATCCCGGCTACGAGCAGTACTTC	CASSPRYPGYEQYF
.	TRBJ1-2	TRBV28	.	TGTGCCAACAGGACGACCAATTTGGGGCCAAGCGATGGCTACACCTTC	CANRTTNLGPSDGYTF
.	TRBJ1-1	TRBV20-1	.	TGCAGTGCTCTGTCCACTCAGGGTCCTGAGGAAGCTTTCTTT	CSALSTQGPEEAFF
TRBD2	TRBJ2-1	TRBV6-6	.	TGTGCCAGCAGTCACTTTGGACTAGCGGGACACAATGAGCAGTTCTTC	CASSHFGLAGHNEQFF
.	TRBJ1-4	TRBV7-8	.	TGTACCAGCAGCTTAGGGGGGGCTTGGGGTAATGAAAAACTGTTTTTT	CTSSLGGAWGNEKLFF
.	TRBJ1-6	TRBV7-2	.	TGTGCCAGCAGCTTCCAACAGAGTACGATTTCACCCCTCCACTTT	CASSFQQSTISPLHF
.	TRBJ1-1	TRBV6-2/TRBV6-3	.	TGTGCCAGCAGTTACTCGAGTCGGGGGAGGAACACTGAAGCTTTCTTT	CASSYSSRGRNTEAFF
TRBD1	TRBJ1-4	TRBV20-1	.	TGCAGTGCTTACCAACCCAGGGGGGCAACTAATGAAAAACTGTTTTTT	CSAYQPRGATNEKLFF
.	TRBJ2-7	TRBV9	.	TGTGCCAGCGCCCCCTACGAGCAGTACTTC	CASAPYEQYF
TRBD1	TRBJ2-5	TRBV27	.	TGTGCCAGGAGACAGGGGTCAGAGACCCAGTACTTC	CARRQGSETQYF
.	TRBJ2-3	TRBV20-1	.	TGCAGTGCTTGCGCTGGGTCAGGAGATACGCAGTATTTT	CSACAGSGDTQYF
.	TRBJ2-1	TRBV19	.	TGTGCCAGTAGTATAGGGGTTAGCTCCTACAATGAGCAGTTCTTC	CASSIGVSSYNEQFF
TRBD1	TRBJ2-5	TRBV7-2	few	TGTGCCAGCAGCTTATGGGACAGGGGTTCCCAGGAGACCCAGTACTTC	CASSLWDRGSQETQYF
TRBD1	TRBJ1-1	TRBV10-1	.	TGCGCCAGCAGTGAGCGGACAGGTCTCGAAGCTTTCTTT	CASSERTGLEAFF
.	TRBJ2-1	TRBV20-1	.	TGCAGTGCTATTGGGGGGGCAGGTGAGCAGTTCTTC	CSAIGGAGEQFF
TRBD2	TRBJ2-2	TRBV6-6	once	TGTGCCAGCAGTTACTATAGCGGGGGGGCGAACACCGGGGAGCTGTTTTTT	CASSYYSGGANTGELFF
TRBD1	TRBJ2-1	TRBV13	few	TGTGCCAGCAGCTTCACCGGGACAGGGGTTGATGAGCAGTTCTTC	CASSFTGTGVDEQFF
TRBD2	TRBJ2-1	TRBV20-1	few	TGCAGTGCTCACCCGGGGACTAGGTTCGATGAGCAGTTCTTC	CSAHPGTRFDEQFF
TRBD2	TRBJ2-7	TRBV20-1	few	TGCAGTGCTGGTGGACCTAGCGGGAGAACCTACGAGCAGTACTTC	CSAGGPSGRTYEQYF
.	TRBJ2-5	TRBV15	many	TGTGCCACCAGCAGGGAGGGGGAGGTAGAGACCCAGTACTTC	CATSREGEVETQYF
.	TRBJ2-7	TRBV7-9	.	TGTGCCAGCAGCCCCCGTAGTGAGGGGGACGAGCAGTACTTC	CASSPRSEGDEQYF
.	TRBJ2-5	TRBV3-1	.	TGTGCCAGCAGGCGTAGCGGTTCTCAAGAGACCCAGTACTTC	CASRRSGSQETQYF
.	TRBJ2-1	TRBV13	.	TGTGCCAGCAGCTTAGTTGTTACCGAGGGGGATCCCTACAATGAGCAGTTCTTC	CASSLVVTEGDPYNEQFF
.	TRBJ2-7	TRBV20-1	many	TGCAGTGCTAGAGAAGGTTACCGCGGTAACGAGCAGTACTTC	CSAREGYRGNEQYF
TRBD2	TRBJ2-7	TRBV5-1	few	TGCGCCAGCAGCTTGGAGGCTAGCGGGTACAATGAGCAGTACTTC	CASSLEASGYNEQYF
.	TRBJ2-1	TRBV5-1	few	TGCGCCAGCTTTTCTTCGCGGGGGCCAAAGGGCAATGAGCAGTTCTTC	CASFSSRGPKGNEQFF
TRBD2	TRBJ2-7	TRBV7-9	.	TGTGCCAGCATCTTAGCGGGGGGGCTCTACGAGCAGTACTTC	CASILAGGLYEQYF